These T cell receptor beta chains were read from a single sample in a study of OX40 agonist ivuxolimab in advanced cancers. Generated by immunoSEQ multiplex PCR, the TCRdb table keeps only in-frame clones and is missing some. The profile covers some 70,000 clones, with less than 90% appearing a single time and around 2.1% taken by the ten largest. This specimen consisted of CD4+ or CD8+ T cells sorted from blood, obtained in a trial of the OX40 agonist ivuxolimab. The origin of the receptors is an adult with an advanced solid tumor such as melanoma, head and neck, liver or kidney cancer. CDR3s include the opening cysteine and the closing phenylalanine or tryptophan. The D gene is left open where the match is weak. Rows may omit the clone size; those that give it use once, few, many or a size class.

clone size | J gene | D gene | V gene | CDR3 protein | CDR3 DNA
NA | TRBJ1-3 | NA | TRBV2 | CASSDRGNSGNTIYF | TGTGCCAGCAGCGATCGGGGAAACTCTGGAAACACCATATATTTT
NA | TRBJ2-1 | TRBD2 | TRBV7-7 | CASSRTLAGVEQFF | TGTGCCAGCAGCCGTACTTTAGCGGGAGTTGAGCAGTTCTTC
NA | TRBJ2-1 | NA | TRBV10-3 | CAISVYQTYNEQFF | TGTGCCATCAGTGTTTACCAAACCTACAATGAGCAGTTCTTC
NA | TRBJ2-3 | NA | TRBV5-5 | CASSIAWANTDTQYF | TGTGCCAGCAGCATCGCCTGGGCTAACACAGATACGCAGTATTTT
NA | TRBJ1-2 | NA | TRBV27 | CASSPNRANYGYTF | TGTGCCAGCAGTCCAAACAGGGCCAACTATGGCTACACCTTC
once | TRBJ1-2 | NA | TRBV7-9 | CASSVPSGTHGYTF | TGTGCCAGCAGCGTGCCGTCGGGCACACATGGCTACACCTTC
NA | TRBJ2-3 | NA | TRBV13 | CASSWFTDTQYF | TGTGCCAGCAGCTGGTTCACGGATACGCAGTATTTT
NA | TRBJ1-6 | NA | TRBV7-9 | CASSFGGEHSPLHF | TGTGCCAGCAGCTTCGGGGGTGAGCATTCACCCCTCCACTTT
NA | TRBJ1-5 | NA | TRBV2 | CASTAQYSNQPQHF | TGTGCCAGCACGGCACAGTATAGCAATCAGCCCCAGCATTTT
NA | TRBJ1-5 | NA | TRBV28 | CASSSGGSNQPQHF | TGTGCCAGCAGTTCGGGGGGCAGCAATCAGCCCCAGCATTTT
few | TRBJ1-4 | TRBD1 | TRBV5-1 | CASRDRAGEKLFF | TGCGCCAGCAGGGACAGGGCTGGGGAAAAACTGTTTTTT
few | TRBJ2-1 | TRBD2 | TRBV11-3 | CASSLGSLAADNEQFF | TGTGCCAGCAGCTTAGGGAGTCTAGCGGCGGACAATGAGCAGTTCTTC
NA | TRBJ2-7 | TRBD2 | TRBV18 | CASGTSGYYEQYF | TGTGCCAGCGGGACTAGCGGGTACTACGAGCAGTACTTC
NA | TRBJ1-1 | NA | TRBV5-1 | CASSLEARQALANTEAFF | TGCGCCAGCAGCTTGGAAGCCCGCCAGGCTTTAGCGAACACTGAAGCTTTCTTT
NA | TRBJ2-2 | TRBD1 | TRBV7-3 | CASSNRDRNTGELFF | TGTGCCAGCAGCAACCGGGACAGGAACACCGGGGAGCTGTTTTTT
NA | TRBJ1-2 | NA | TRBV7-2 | CASSRDHTNYGYTF | TGTGCCAGCAGCCGGGACCATACTAACTATGGCTACACCTTC
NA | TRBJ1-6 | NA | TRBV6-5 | CASSGEGDSPLHF | TGTGCCAGCAGTGGAGAAGGAGATTCACCCCTCCACTTT
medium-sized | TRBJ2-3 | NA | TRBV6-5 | CASSYSQGGGGHTQYF | TGTGCCAGCAGTTACTCGCAAGGGGGCGGGGGTCATACGCAGTATTTT
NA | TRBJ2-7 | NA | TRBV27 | CASSPARGSPYEQYF | TGTGCCAGCAGTCCCGCCAGGGGATCTCCCTACGAGCAGTACTTC
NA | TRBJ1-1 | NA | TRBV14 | CASSVGGNTEAFF | TGTGCCAGCAGCGTCGGTGGGAACACTGAAGCTTTCTTT
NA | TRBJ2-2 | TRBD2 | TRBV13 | CASSFPGLASDTGELFF | TGTGCCAGCAGCTTCCCCGGACTAGCCTCGGACACCGGGGAGCTGTTTTTT
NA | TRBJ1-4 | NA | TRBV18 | CASSPRGGANNEKLFF | TGTGCCAGCTCACCCCGGGGCGGGGCCAATAATGAAAAACTGTTTTTT
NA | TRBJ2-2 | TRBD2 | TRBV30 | CAWSPAGVGAGELFF | TGTGCCTGGAGCCCAGCGGGAGTAGGGGCCGGGGAGCTGTTTTTT
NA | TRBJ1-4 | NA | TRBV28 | CASSPSQMERLFF | TGTGCCAGCAGTCCATCCCAGATGGAAAGACTGTTTTTT
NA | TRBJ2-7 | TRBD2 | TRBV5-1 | CASSLRGFSSGGYYEQYF | TGCGCCAGCAGCTTGCGGGGGTTTTCTAGCGGGGGATACTACGAGCAGTACTTC
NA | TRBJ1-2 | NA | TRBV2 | CASTPAGGYTF | TGTGCCAGCACACCCGCAGGGGGCTACACCTTC
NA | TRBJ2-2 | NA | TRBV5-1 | CASSLVSLPNTGELFF | TGCGCCAGCAGCTTGGTTTCGCTTCCCAACACCGGGGAGCTGTTTTTT
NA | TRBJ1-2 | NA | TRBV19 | CASSIGDIFNYGYTF | TGTGCCAGTAGTATAGGGGACATCTTCAACTATGGCTACACCTTC
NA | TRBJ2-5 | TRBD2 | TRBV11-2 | CASSGQRGGLGETQYF | TGTGCCAGCAGCGGGCAGCGGGGGGGCTTGGGAGAGACCCAGTACTTC
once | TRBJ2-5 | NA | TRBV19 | CASSQLRQETQYF | TGTGCCAGTAGTCAGCTGCGCCAAGAGACCCAGTACTTC
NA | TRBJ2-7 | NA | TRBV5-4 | CASSFGREQYF | TGTGCCAGCAGCTTTGGCCGCGAGCAGTACTTC
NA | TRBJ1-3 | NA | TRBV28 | CASGLGRWTGNTIYF | TGTGCCAGCGGCCTGGGGAGGTGGACTGGAAACACCATATATTTT
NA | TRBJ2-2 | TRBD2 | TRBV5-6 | CASSSGGPNGELFF | TGTGCCAGCAGCTCGGGGGGGCCGAACGGGGAGCTGTTTTTT
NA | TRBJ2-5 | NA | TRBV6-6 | CASSTTETQYF | TGTGCCAGCAGCACGACAGAGACCCAGTACTTC
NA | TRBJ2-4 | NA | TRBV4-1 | CASSQRISGGIVAKNIQYF | TGCGCCAGCAGCCAACGTATTTCTGGCGGAATAGTAGCCAAAAACATTCAGTACTTC
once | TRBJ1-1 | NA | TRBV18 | CASSPRNTEAFF | TGTGCCAGCTCACCAAGAAACACTGAAGCTTTCTTT
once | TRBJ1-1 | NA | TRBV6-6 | CASSTSGVRGTEAFF | TGTGCCAGCAGTACCTCGGGGGTCAGAGGGACTGAAGCTTTCTTT
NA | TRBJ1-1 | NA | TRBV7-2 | CASSPAREAFF | TGTGCCAGCAGCCCGGCCCGTGAAGCTTTCTTT
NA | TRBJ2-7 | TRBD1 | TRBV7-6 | CASSLVGDRSYEQYF | TGTGCCAGCAGCTTAGTGGGGGACAGGTCCTACGAGCAGTACTTC
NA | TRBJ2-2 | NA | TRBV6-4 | CASSEAPRANTGELFF | TGTGCCAGCAGTGAGGCACCAAGAGCGAACACCGGGGAGCTGTTTTTT
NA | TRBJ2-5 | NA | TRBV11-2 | CASSFRDRRETQYF | TGTGCCAGCAGCTTCCGGGACCGGCGAGAGACCCAGTACTTC
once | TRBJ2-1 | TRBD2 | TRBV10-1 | CASSEFATSGLYNEQFF | TGCGCCAGCAGTGAGTTTGCGACTAGCGGACTTTACAATGAGCAGTTCTTC
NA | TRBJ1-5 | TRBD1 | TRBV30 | CAWSGTGVTPQHF | TGTGCCTGGAGTGGAACAGGGGTAACGCCCCAGCATTTT
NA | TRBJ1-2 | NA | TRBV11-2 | CASSLGQHLGYTF | TGTGCCAGCAGCTTAGGGCAGCATCTTGGCTACACCTTC
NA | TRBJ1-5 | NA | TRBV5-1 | CASSSYFGQPQHF | TGCGCCAGCAGCTCCTATTTCGGGCAGCCCCAGCATTTT
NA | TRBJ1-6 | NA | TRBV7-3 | CASSLTVPGGGSPLHF | TGTGCCAGCAGCTTAACGGTCCCCGGTGGCGGTTCACCCCTCCACTTT
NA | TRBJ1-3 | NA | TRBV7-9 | CASSLYFGDGSGNTIYF | TGTGCCAGCAGCTTATATTTCGGGGATGGGTCTGGAAACACCATATATTTT
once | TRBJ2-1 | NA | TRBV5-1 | CASSPFGGSSYNEQFF | TGCGCCAGCAGCCCTTTTGGGGGGAGCTCCTACAATGAGCAGTTCTTC
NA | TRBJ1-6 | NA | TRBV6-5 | CASSSTPPRSPLHF | TGTGCCAGCAGTTCCACCCCCCCGCGGTCACCCCTCCACTTT
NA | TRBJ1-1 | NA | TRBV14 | CASSQDLGEVNTEAFF | TGTGCCAGCAGCCAAGATCTTGGGGAGGTGAACACTGAAGCTTTCTTT
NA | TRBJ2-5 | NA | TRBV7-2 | CASSLRPPAGYQETQYF | TGTGCCAGCAGCTTAAGACCCCCCGCGGGGTACCAAGAGACCCAGTACTTC
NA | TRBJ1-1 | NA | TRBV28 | CASSPRFSEAFF | TGTGCCAGCAGTCCCAGGTTTTCTGAAGCTTTCTTT
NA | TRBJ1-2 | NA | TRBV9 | CASSVGLDYGYTF | TGTGCCAGCAGCGTAGGCCTGGACTATGGCTACACCTTC
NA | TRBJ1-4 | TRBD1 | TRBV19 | CASRRGRTNEKLFF | TGTGCCAGCAGGAGGGGGCGTACTAATGAAAAACTGTTTTTT
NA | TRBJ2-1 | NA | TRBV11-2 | CASSLQQGEIEQFF | TGTGCCAGCAGCTTACAACAGGGCGAAATTGAGCAGTTCTTC